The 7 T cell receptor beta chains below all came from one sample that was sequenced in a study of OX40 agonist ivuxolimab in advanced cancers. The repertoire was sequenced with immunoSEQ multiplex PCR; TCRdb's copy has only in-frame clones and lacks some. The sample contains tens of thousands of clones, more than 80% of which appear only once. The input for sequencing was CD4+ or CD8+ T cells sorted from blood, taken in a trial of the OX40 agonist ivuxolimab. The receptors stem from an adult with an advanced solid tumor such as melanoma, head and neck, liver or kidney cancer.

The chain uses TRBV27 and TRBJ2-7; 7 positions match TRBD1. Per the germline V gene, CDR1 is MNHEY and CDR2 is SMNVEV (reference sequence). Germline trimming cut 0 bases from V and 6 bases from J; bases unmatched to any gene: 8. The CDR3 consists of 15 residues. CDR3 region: CASSLSTGDLSEQYF. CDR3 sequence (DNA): TGTGCCAGCAGTTTATCCACAGGGGATCTTTCCGAGCAGTACTTC.

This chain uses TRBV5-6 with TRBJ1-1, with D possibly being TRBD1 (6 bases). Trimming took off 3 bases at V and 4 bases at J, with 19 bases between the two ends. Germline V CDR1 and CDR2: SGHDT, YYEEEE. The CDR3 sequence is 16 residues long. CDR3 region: CASSSISRTVGTEAFF. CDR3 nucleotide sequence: TGTGCCAGCAGCTCAATATCTCGGACAGTGGGCACTGAAGCTTTCTTT.

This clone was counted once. CDR3 in amino acids: CALQPTGGNTDTQYF. The CDR3 bases are TGTGCCTTACAGCCGACAGGGGGCAACACAGATACGCAGTATTTT. The chain uses TRBV30 and TRBJ2-3, with 10 nucleotides matching TRBD1. The length of the CDR3 is 15 residues. In germline, CDR1 is GTSNPN, CDR2 SVGIG (reference sequence). V was pared by 7 bases and J by 2 bases, with 9 bases of the junction left unmatched.

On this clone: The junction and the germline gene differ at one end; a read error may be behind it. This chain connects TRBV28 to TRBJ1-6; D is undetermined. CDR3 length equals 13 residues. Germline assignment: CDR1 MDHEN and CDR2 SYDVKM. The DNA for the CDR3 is TGTGCCAGCATGGCGCAGTCGAATTTACCCCTCCACTTT. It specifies CASMAQSNLPLHF.

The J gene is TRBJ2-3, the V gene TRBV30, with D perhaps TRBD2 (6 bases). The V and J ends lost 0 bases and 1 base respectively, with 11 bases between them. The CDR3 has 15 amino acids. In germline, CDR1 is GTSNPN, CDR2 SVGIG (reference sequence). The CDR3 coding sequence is TGTGCCTGGAGTGTATTGGCTAGCGGCACAGATACGCAGTATTTT. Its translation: CAWSVLASGTDTQYF. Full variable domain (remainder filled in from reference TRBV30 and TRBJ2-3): SQTIHQWPATLVQPVGSPLSLECTVEGTSNPNLYWYRQAAGRGLQLLFYSVGIGQISSEVPQNLSASRPQDRQFILSSKKLLLSDSGFYLCAWSVLASGTDTQYFGPGTRLTVL.

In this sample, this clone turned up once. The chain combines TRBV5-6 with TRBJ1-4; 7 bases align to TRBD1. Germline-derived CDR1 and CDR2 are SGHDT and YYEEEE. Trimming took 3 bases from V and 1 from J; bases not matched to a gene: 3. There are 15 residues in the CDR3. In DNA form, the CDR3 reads TGTGCCAGCAGCTATGGGACAGAAACTAATGAAAAACTGTTTTTT. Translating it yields CASSYGTETNEKLFF.

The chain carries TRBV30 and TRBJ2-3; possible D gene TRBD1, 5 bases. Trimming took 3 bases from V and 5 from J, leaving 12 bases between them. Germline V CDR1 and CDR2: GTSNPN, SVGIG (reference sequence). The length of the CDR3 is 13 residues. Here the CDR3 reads CAWREQARDTQYF. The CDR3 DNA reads TGTGCCTGGAGAGAACAGGCCAGAGATACGCAGTATTTT.